This record looks at one TCR beta chain sequence and its context. The specificity of this receptor is unknown. Base-call qualities are not available, and no considerably larger clone is one nucleotide away. TCRbeta CDR3 regions were amplified from genomic DNA by means of the immunoSEQ Assay, a bias-controlled multiplex PCR. In the authors' own workflow: The number of nucleated cells in each sample was estimated from the amplification of reference gene primers within the assay. To quantify the absolute abundance of each unique TCRbeta CDR3 rearrangement, sequence reads were collapsed and filtered. For each sample, productive Simpson clonality was calculated as the square root of Simpson's diversity index across productive rearrangements. TCRdb took over this immuneACCESS table, retaining in-frame rearrangements with V and J assigned. Such tables are incomplete; in checked studies, under half of the missing clones stem from an unresolved V gene, and the remainder is unexplained. That table supplies the V and J calls and clone size; D and trimming were determined from the DNA. The sample table holds 150,000 or so clones, of which approximately 84% were seen once. The ten largest clones capture about 5.7% of the sample.

CDR1 SGHRS and CDR2 YFSETQ were looked up in the germline V gene. Trimming takes 0 bases from V and 3 bases from J, and the germline ends sit 13 bases apart. The CDR3, from cysteine to phenylalanine, totals 16 residues. Just CDR3 DNA is preserved here, 48 bases in frame from base 1. The data stem from a study of blood T cell repertoires in COVID-19 (dated by TCRdb to about 2020). About the full investigation: Collaborator samples came from the United States, Italy and Spain and covered acute and convalescent phases of COVID-19. Where available, HLA class I and class II types were taken from metadata supplied by the sample provider and were not determined by assay-based typing. The dataset comprised deeply sampled blood TCRbeta repertoires from subjects exposed to, actively infected with, or recovered from COVID-19. The repertoires were released in a freely available public database intended as a resource for research on the immune response to SARS-CoV-2. The material from the prospective study consisted of cDNA or gDNA derived from T cells, B-cell-depleted T cells, or PBMCs. The sample metadata nearly always contained a de-identified subject ID, COVID-19 status, age in years and sex. The samples were drawn from two sources: the first 160 participants of the ongoing ImmuneRACE study, and 1,254 subjects contributed by 6 global collaborators.

General study outcomes and caveats: The quantity of clinical and demographic metadata differed by source and by participant and was supplied without curation.

Participants in the prospective study were aged roughly 18 to 100 years, lived in some 24 United States geographic areas, and enrolled through a virtual design. To assign participants to cohorts, the prospective study relied on clinical history that participants themselves reported in a screening survey and a study questionnaire. Each participant in the prospective study had whole blood, serum and a nasopharyngeal or oropharyngeal swab collected by mobile phlebotomists. Participants in the prospective study had the option to provide additional blood draws and questionnaires over an approximately 2-month period. Blood samples from the prospective study were shipped frozen or at room temperature prior to DNA extraction.

Sequencing was carried out using PBMCs or T cells enriched from blood (not recorded which). This clonotype originated in a woman aged 40-49 years with acute COVID-19. In this chain, TRBV5-1 is recombined with TRBJ1-5; a tentative D call is TRBD1 (5 bases match). The CDR3 is CASSLGPGGSNQPQHF. The sequenced DNA: TGCGCCAGCAGCTTGGGGCCGGGGGGGTCCAATCAGCCCCAGCATTTT.